These 11 T cell receptor beta chains were sequenced from one sample in a study of T cells after somatic rescue of genetic block. The method was immunoSEQ multiplex PCR; TCRdb's version includes in-frame clones alone and lacks a portion of them. The sample shows 60,000 to 75,000 clones, 92% of them seen only once. Sequencing was done on a sample of peripheral blood mononuclear cells (PBMCs). The origin of the receptors is a man in his forties.

The gene calls are TRBV10-3 and TRBJ1-1; a possible D gene is TRBD1 (5 bases). The CDR3 totals 15 residues. Germline CDR1 ENHRY, CDR2 SYGVKD. V lost 6 bases, J lost 2 bases, and 16 bases lay in between. DNA for the CDR3: TGTGCCATCAGAAATACCGGGACGGATAACACTGAAGCTTTCTTT. Its translation is CAIRNTGTDNTEAFF.

V gene TRBV27 combines with J gene TRBJ1-5, with no clear D. The CDR3 loop spans 14 amino acids. CDR1 and CDR2 from the germline V gene are MNHEY and SMNVEV (reference sequence). V was clipped by 4 bases and J by 0 bases, with 7 bases between them. This CDR3 reads CASSSRASNQPQHF. The CDR3 coding sequence is TGTGCCAGCAGTTCCCGGGCTAGCAATCAGCCCCAGCATTTT.

The chain carries TRBV11-2 and TRBJ2-5, with TRBD1 identical over 9 bases. The CDR3 spans 15 residues. The V and J ends lost 5 bases and 4 bases, in that order; junction bases with no gene match: 8. Germline V gene lookup returns CDR1 SGHAT and CDR2 FQNNGV. CDR3 loop: CASSHYRGQRETQYF. The DNA of the CDR3 is TGTGCCAGCAGCCATTACAGGGGGCAGAGAGAGACCCAGTACTTC.

V and J are TRBV10-3 and TRBJ2-5; maybe TRBD1 (6 bases). The last part of the DNA fits TRBJ2-7 better; the J call may be wrong. CDR3 length equals 13 residues. CDR1 is ENHRY, CDR2 SYGVKD, per germline. In DNA, the CDR3 is TGTGCCATCAGCGGGACACCCCTTTACGAGCAGTACTTC. It codes for CAISGTPLYEQYF.

CDR3 sequence (DNA): TGTGCCAGCAGTTACCGGGCAGGGGGCGTAGAGACCCAGTACTTC. This codes for CASSYRAGGVETQYF. The rearrangement uses TRBV6-5 and TRBJ2-5; 8 bases fit TRBD1. The CDR3 consists of 15 residues. Germline V gene data show CDR1 as MNHEY and CDR2 as SVGAGI. Trimming cost V 2 bases and J 4 bases; bases outside gene matches: 6.

The chain couples TRBV18 to TRBJ2-1, with 13 nucleotides matching TRBD2. In germline, CDR1 is KGHSH, CDR2 LQKENI. The V segment lost 3 bases and the J segment 4 bases; nucleotides outside the gene matches: 3. The CDR3 runs 16 residues. The CDR3 is CASSPTSGRRYNEQFF. CDR3 nucleotides: TGTGCCAGCTCACCGACTAGCGGGAGGAGGTACAATGAGCAGTTCTTC.

This clone was recorded once. The chain employs TRBV10-3 and TRBJ1-3; possible D gene TRBD1, 6 bases. Germline CDR1 is ENHRY and CDR2 is SYGVKD. Trimming removed 10 bases from V and 0 bases from J, with 10 bases in between. This CDR3 contains 13 residues. The CDR3 DNA sequence: TGTGCCACAACAGGGTTCTCTGGAAACACCATATATTTT. Its translation: CATTGFSGNTIYF.

The chain uses TRBV7-8 and TRBJ1-4, with 9 bases fitting TRBD1. The CDR3 loop spans 15 amino acids. Germline trimming cut 5 bases from V and 6 bases from J; bases unmatched to any gene: 7. The germline gives CDR1 SGHVS, CDR2 FQNEAQ. The CDR3 DNA is TGTGCCAGCAGCGCCTACAGGGGGCCTGATGAAAAACTGTTTTTT. As protein: CASSAYRGPDEKLFF.

The V call is TRBV7-6, the J call TRBJ1-1; D is unresolved. Germline CDR1 SGHVS, CDR2 FNYEAQ. Trimming left V 5 bases short and J 0 bases short, with 10 bases between. CDR3 size: 14 residues. CDR3: CASSPGVLNTEAFF. CDR3 coding DNA: TGTGCCAGCAGCCCCGGGGTTCTGAACACTGAAGCTTTCTTT. Filled out from reference TRBV7-6 and TRBJ1-1, the complete variable domain reads GAGVSQSPRYKVTKRGQDVALRCDPISGHVSLYWYRQALGQGPEFLTYFNYEAQQDKSGLPNDRFSAERPEGSISTLTIQRTEQRDSAMYRCASSPGVLNTEAFFGQGTRLTVV.

This chain uses TRBV19 with TRBJ2-7; 9 bases fit TRBD1. V lost 5 bases and J lost 5; bases outside the gene matches: 19. CDR1 is LNHDA, CDR2 SQIVND, per germline (reference sequence). This CDR3 spans 18 amino acids. The CDR3 protein is CASSLGTGTISYRDEQYF. As DNA, the CDR3 is TGTGCCAGTAGTTTGGGGACAGGGACGATTTCTTATCGGGACGAGCAGTACTTC.

The chain has TRBV5-1 and TRBJ2-1; TRBD2 matches 11 bases. CDR1 is SGHRS and CDR2 is YFSETQ in the germline V gene. The CDR3 consists of 17 residues. V dropped 3 bases and J dropped 0; count of bases not matched to a gene: 5. The CDR3: CASSSGLAVLSYNEQFF. CDR3 DNA: TGCGCCAGCAGCTCGGGACTAGCGGTCCTCTCCTACAATGAGCAGTTCTTC.